This TCR beta chain emerged from a study of Graves' ophthalmopathy and Graves' hyperthyroidism. V lost 1 base and J 1 base, leaving 11 bases between the germline ends. The germline gives CDR1 DFQATT, CDR2 SNEGSKA (reference sequence). The length of the CDR3 is 14 residues. About this clonotype itself: The antigen remains undetermined.

Overall study results and limits: Among thyroid clonotypes expanded above 0.001 frequency, most also appeared in blood.

RNA transcripts provided the template for amplifying TCR beta CDR3 regions. The first round was an RT-PCR with HTBI primers, and the second round was a multiplex PCR. A single record per CDR3 protein comes from TCRdb applying MiXCR to the multiplex PCR reads. The table lists about 380,000 distinct CDR3 sequences, 15% of them singletons. Each hyperthyroidism patient was newly diagnosed, with under 2 months' duration, and aged 18 to 65. The starting material, around 9.3 ml of fresh peripheral blood, provided the PBMCs. Sequenced input: peripheral blood. The chain couples TRBV20-1 to TRBJ2-7; D is unresolved. This TCR derives from a woman between 18 and 29 years old with stable Graves' hyperthyroidism. The CDR3 coding sequence is TGCAGTGCTAGAGCCCCCGTCGGATCCTACGAGCAGTACTTC. Translated: CSARAPVGSYEQYF.